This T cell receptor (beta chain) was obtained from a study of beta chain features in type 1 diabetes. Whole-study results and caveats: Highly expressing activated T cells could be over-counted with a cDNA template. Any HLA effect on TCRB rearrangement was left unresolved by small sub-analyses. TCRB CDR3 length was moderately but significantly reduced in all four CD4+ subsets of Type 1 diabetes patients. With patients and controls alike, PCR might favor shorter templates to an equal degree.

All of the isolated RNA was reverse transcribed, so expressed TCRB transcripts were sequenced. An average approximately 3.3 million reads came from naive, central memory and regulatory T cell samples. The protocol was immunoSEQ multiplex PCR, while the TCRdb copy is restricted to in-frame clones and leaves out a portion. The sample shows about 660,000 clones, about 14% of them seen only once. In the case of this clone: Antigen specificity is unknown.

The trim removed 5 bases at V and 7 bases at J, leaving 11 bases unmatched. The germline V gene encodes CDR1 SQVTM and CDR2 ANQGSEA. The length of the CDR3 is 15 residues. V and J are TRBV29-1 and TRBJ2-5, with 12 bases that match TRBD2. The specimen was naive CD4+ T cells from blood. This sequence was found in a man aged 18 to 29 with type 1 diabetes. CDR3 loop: CSVRSLRTSGVTQYF. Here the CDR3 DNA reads TGCAGCGTTCGAAGTCTCCGGACTAGCGGGGTGACCCAGTACTTC.